Shown below are 26 T cell receptor beta chains from a single sample sequenced in a study of T cell changes during pregnancy in multiple sclerosis. Clones were read by immunoSEQ multiplex PCR, and TCRdb kept only the in-frame ones, dropping some. The sample shows just under 95,000 clones, 80% to 95% of them seen only once. This material consisted of peripheral blood, taken in the first trimester of pregnancy. These receptors were obtained from a female donor with multiple sclerosis, enrolled in a pregnancy study.

The gene calls are TRBV5-1 and TRBJ2-7; TRBD2 is a possible D gene (6 bases). Germline assignment: CDR1 SGHRS and CDR2 YFSETQ. V lost 0 bases and J lost 11, with 15 bases in between. The CDR3 runs 13 residues. The CDR3 loop reads CASSLDFVRGEYF. DNA for the CDR3: TGCGCCAGCAGCTTGGATTTCGTGCGGGGAGAGTACTTC. The whole variable domain, filled in from reference TRBV5-1 and TRBJ2-7, reads KAGVTQTPRYLIKTRGQQVTLSCSPISGHRSVSWYQQTPGQGLQFLFEYFSETQRNKGNFPGRFSGRQFSNSRSEMNVSTLELGDSALYLCASSLDFVRGEYFGPGTRLTVT.

The chain has TRBV19 and TRBJ1-5, with a possible D match to TRBD1 (5 bases). Germline CDR1 reads LNHDA; CDR2 reads SQIVND (reference sequence). V was clipped by 4 bases and J by 1 base, with 11 bases between them. The CDR3 runs to 15 residues. The CDR3 nucleotides are TGTGCCAGTAGTAGGGGGGACGGCAGCAATCAGCCCCAGCATTTT. It translates to CASSRGDGSNQPQHF.

The rearrangement joins TRBV27 to TRBJ1-2; the match to TRBD1 covers 8 bases. The CDR3 runs 15 residues. Germline trimming cut 3 bases from V and 8 bases from J; bases unmatched to any gene: 11. Germline V gene sequence: CDR1 MNHEY, CDR2 SMNVEV (reference sequence). As DNA, the CDR3 is TGTGCCAGCAGTTTCTCCCCCCAGGGGGCGGGAGGCTACACCTTC. Translated, it gives CASSFSPQGAGGYTF.

DNA for the CDR3: TGTGCCAGCAGTTCCCTGACTAGCTACAATGAGCAGTTCTTC. Amino acid sequence: CASSSLTSYNEQFF. The rearrangement uses TRBV28 and TRBJ2-1, with a weak D call TRBD2 (6 bases). V was clipped by 4 bases and J by 3 bases, with 10 bases between them. Germline CDR1 reads MDHEN; CDR2 reads SYDVKM. There are 14 residues in the CDR3.

The chain links TRBV27 to TRBJ2-2; 16 nucleotides match TRBD2. Germline CDR1 reads MNHEY; CDR2 reads SMNVEV (reference sequence). This CDR3 has 18 residues. V was pared by 5 bases and J by 4 bases, with 7 bases of the junction left unmatched. Written as DNA, the CDR3 is TGTGCCAGCAGTAGTATGGGACTAGCGGGAGGGCCCACCGGGGAGCTGTTTTTT. It specifies CASSSMGLAGGPTGELFF.

This sequence joins TRBV28 and TRBJ2-5; the match to TRBD1 covers 12 bases. Germline assignment: CDR1 MDHEN and CDR2 SYDVKM. The CDR3 covers 16 residues. V was clipped by 6 bases and J by 4 bases; unmatched bases: 9. The CDR3 DNA reads as TGTGCCAGCAGCCCTCCGGGACAGGGGGCAGGAGAGACCCAGTACTTC. It is translated as CASSPPGQGAGETQYF.

The V and J genes are TRBV5-1 and TRBJ2-3; TRBD1 is a possible D gene (6 bases). The V end was cut by 1 base, the J end by 1 base, with 10 bases between. Germline assignment: CDR1 SGHRS and CDR2 YFSETQ. CDR3 size: 15 residues. CDR3 DNA sequence: TGCGCCAGCAGCTTGTGGGGGCCGGGCACAGATACGCAGTATTTT. Its translation: CASSLWGPGTDTQYF.

The J gene is TRBJ2-1, the V gene TRBV27; D ambiguous. V lost 0 bases to trimming and J lost 6 bases, with 6 bases between them. CDR1 and CDR2 (germline): MNHEY, SMNVEV (reference sequence). The CDR3 is 13 amino acids. The CDR3 nucleotides read TGTGCCAGCAGTTTATCACTACCCAATGAGCAGTTCTTC. As protein: CASSLSLPNEQFF.

This clone has just one count. The V call is TRBV30, the J call TRBJ1-2; possibly TRBD1 for D (5 bases). V gave up 3 bases and J gave up 4 bases, with 9 bases separating them. This CDR3 region has 12 residues. Germline V gene lookup returns CDR1 GTSNPN and CDR2 SVGIG (reference sequence). CDR3 DNA sequence: TGTGCCTGGAGCCCAGGGTTCTATGGCTACACCTTC. This translates into CAWSPGFYGYTF.

The J gene is TRBJ2-1, the V gene TRBV18, with D tentatively TRBD2 (6 bases). CDR3 length: 13 amino acids. Germline CDR1 reads KGHSH; CDR2 reads LQKENI. Trimming removed 3 bases at V and 5 bases at J, with 8 bases between. CDR3 in amino acids: CASSPGLNNEQFF. CDR3 nucleotides: TGTGCCAGCTCACCGGGACTCAACAATGAGCAGTTCTTC.

This chain uses TRBV9 with TRBJ1-2, with TRBD1 matching 8 bases. The J segment lost 4 bases and the V segment lost 0 bases, leaving 5 bases of the junction unmatched. The CDR3 length is 15 residues. CDR1 and CDR2 (germline): SGDLS, YYNGEE. The CDR3 here is CASSVDTGGIYGYTF. The CDR3 bases are TGTGCCAGCAGCGTAGATACAGGGGGTATCTATGGCTACACCTTC.

The J gene is TRBJ1-2, the V gene TRBV7-9; D is unresolved. The CDR3 totals 16 residues. Deletions cut 5 bases from V and 0 bases from J, with 16 bases between. Germline V gene data show CDR1 as SEHNR and CDR2 as FQNEAQ (reference sequence). The CDR3 nucleotides are TGTGCCAGCAGCCCGGGTAAGGTGGCGGCTAACTATGGCTACACCTTC. Its protein is CASSPGKVAANYGYTF.

This chain joins TRBV9 and TRBJ2-3; D might be TRBD2 (6 bases). Germline CDR1 reads SGDLS; CDR2 reads YYNGEE. The CDR3 runs to 14 residues. Trimming removed 7 bases at V and 2 bases at J, with 14 bases between. The CDR3 reads CASEPGVYTDTQYF. The CDR3 bases are TGTGCCAGCGAACCGGGGGTATACACAGATACGCAGTATTTT.

Here the CDR3 reads CASSLDPSSYEQYF. The CDR3 nucleotides are TGCGCCAGCAGCTTGGACCCGAGCTCCTACGAGCAGTACTTC. This rearrangement joins TRBV5-1 to TRBJ2-7; no definite D call. CDR1 and CDR2 (germline): SGHRS, YFSETQ. The CDR3 loop spans 14 amino acids. V lost 0 bases and J lost 0, with 7 bases in between.

The V and J genes are TRBV2 and TRBJ2-3, with 9 bases fitting TRBD2. J was trimmed by 7 bases and V by 0 bases; bases with no gene match: 8. The CDR3 is 16 residues long. In germline, CDR1 is SNHLY, CDR2 FYNNEI. For the CDR3, the DNA is TGTGCCAGCAGTGAAGCGCTAGCGGGACGGGAGTATACGCAGTATTTT. Translation: CASSEALAGREYTQYF.

V gene TRBV10-3 combines with J gene TRBJ2-7; the D gene is possibly TRBD1 (6 bases). Germline V gene data show CDR1 as ENHRY and CDR2 as SYGVKD. The ends were cut back, 5 bases at V and 2 bases at J, with 13 bases in the middle. This CDR3 region has 14 residues. The CDR3 DNA is TGTGCCATCAGTCCCCGGGACATTCCCTACGAGCAGTACTTC. Residues: CAISPRDIPYEQYF.

This chain joins TRBV15 and TRBJ1-2; 8 nucleotides match TRBD1. Germline V gene lookup returns CDR1 LNHNV and CDR2 YYDKDF (reference sequence). V lost 3 bases and J lost 7; bases outside the gene matches: 7. The CDR3 sequence is 14 residues long. The CDR3 DNA reads TGTGCCACCAGCAGGGACAGGGACGGGGGTGGCTACACCTTC. Its translation is CATSRDRDGGGYTF.

This rearrangement joins TRBV5-6 to TRBJ2-1, with 7 bases aligning to TRBD2. The V segment lost 2 bases and the J segment 3 bases; nucleotides outside the gene matches: 5. The CDR3 is 15 amino acids. From germline, CDR1 is SGHDT and CDR2 YYEEEE. Written as DNA, the CDR3 is TGTGCCAGCAGCTTCTCTTTAGCGGGCTACAATGAGCAGTTCTTC. Amino acid sequence: CASSFSLAGYNEQFF.

V and J are TRBV9 and TRBJ2-5; 8 bases match TRBD1. Germline CDR1 reads SGDLS; CDR2 reads YYNGEE. CDR3 length: 15 amino acids. Trimming at V came to 0 bases and at J to 5 bases, leaving 6 bases not matched to a gene. In DNA, the CDR3 is TGTGCCAGCAGCGTAGTATCAGGGGGCGGGGAGACCCAGTACTTC. The encoded protein is CASSVVSGGGETQYF.

The CDR3 nucleotides are TGTGCCAGTAGTATAGGGAGGCTCTCGGCCGTGGGCAATCAGCCCCAGCATTTT. Its translation: CASSIGRLSAVGNQPQHF. This chain links TRBV19 with TRBJ1-5; the D is unclear. The germline gives CDR1 LNHDA, CDR2 SQIVND (reference sequence). The V and J ends lost 1 base and 2 bases respectively, with 18 bases between them. The CDR3 sequence is 18 residues long.

This sequence joins TRBV6-6 and TRBJ1-3; possibly TRBD1 for D (5 bases). The CDR3 is made up of 14 amino acids. CDR1 is MNHNY, CDR2 SVGAGI, per germline (reference sequence). Trimming took off 6 bases at V and 7 bases at J, with 16 bases between the two ends. In nucleotides, the CDR3 is TGTGCCAGCAGCCCGGCCGGGGACTTGAACACCATATATTTT. It is translated as CASSPAGDLNTIYF.

This chain links TRBV29-1 with TRBJ1-4; D is uncertain. The CDR3 consists of 14 residues. V lost 8 bases and J 8 bases, leaving 21 bases between the germline ends. Germline V lookup: CDR1 SQVTM, CDR2 ANQGSEA. CDR3 region: CSTSSGNTIEKLFF. CDR3 coding DNA: TGCAGCACATCCTCGGGGAATACTATCGAAAAACTGTTTTTT. The entire variable domain, with the rest obtained from reference TRBV29-1 and TRBJ1-4, is as follows: SAVISQKPSRDICQRGTSLTIQCQVDSQVTMMFWYRQQPGQSLTLIATANQGSEATYESGFVIDKFPISRPNLTFSTLTVSNMSPEDSSIYLCSTSSGNTIEKLFFGSGTQLSVL.

This chain connects TRBV19 to TRBJ1-4; D is possibly TRBD1 (5 bases). CDR1 and CDR2 (germline): LNHDA, SQIVND (reference sequence). V lost 7 bases and J lost 0, with 12 bases in between. The CDR3 loop spans 15 amino acids. In DNA, the CDR3 is TGTGCCAGTAAAAAAGGGGATGCAACTAATGAAAAACTGTTTTTT. Protein product: CASKKGDATNEKLFF.

CDR3 amino acids: CASSSQGAPGYEQYF. In nucleotides, the CDR3 is TGCGCCAGCAGCTCGCAGGGGGCCCCGGGGTACGAGCAGTACTTC. The chain joins TRBV5-1 to TRBJ2-7; 8 bases are shared with TRBD1. Losses at the gene ends were 3 bases for V and 4 bases for J; bases not matched to a gene: 9. CDR1 is SGHRS, CDR2 YFSETQ, per germline. The CDR3 length is 15 residues.

The V and J genes are TRBV27 and TRBJ2-2, with 11 positions matching TRBD2. The CDR3 extends over 17 amino acids. Germline lookup yields CDR1 MNHEY and CDR2 SMNVEV (reference sequence). With V trimmed by 6 bases and J by 3 bases, 9 bases remained unmatched. CDR3 sequence reads: CASSRSGLAGDTGELFF. The CDR3 bases are TGTGCCAGCAGCCGATCCGGACTAGCGGGCGACACCGGGGAGCTGTTTTTT.

This clone was seen only once. CDR3: CAWSSLRWNEQFF. The CDR3 DNA sequence: TGTGCCTGGAGTTCGTTGAGGTGGAATGAGCAGTTCTTC. The chain recombines TRBV30 with TRBJ2-1; no clear D. Germline V lookup: CDR1 GTSNPN, CDR2 SVGIG (reference sequence). CDR3 length: 13 residues. V lost 2 bases to trimming and J lost 7 bases, with 12 bases between them.